These 6 T cell receptor beta chains share one sample of origin, sequenced in a study of shared clonotypes between healthy human individuals. Sequenced by immunoSEQ multiplex PCR; TCRdb stores in-frame clones only, minus some. This sample carries approximately 980,000 clones, around three quarters of them seen once, and the ten largest clones take approximately 1.5%. Material for sequencing was memory CD4+ T cells sorted from blood. Subset of the sample: CD45RA-negative fraction. These receptors were collected from a young man in good health.

Details on this clone: This sample also contains other DNA sequences that code for the same CDR3. The V call is TRBV4-2, the J call TRBJ2-5; D is unclear. Trimming took off 0 bases at V and 5 bases at J, with 7 bases between the two ends. The CDR3 is made up of 13 amino acids. Germline CDR1 is LGHNA and CDR2 is YNFKEQ. The CDR3 spells CASSQDGRETQYF. CDR3 in DNA: TGTGCCAGCAGCCAAGACGGTAGGGAGACCCAGTACTTC.

V and J are TRBV5-6 and TRBJ2-2; no clear D gene. With 2 bases removed from V and 1 base from J, the gap between germline ends came to 6 bases. Per the germline V gene, CDR1 is SGHDT and CDR2 is YYEEEE. The CDR3 is 14 amino acids. This CDR3 is CASSFSWNTGELFF. The CDR3 bases are TGTGCCAGCAGCTTTTCCTGGAACACCGGGGAGCTGTTTTTT.

The chain carries TRBV5-4 and TRBJ1-4; possibly TRBD1 for D (5 bases). V gave up 4 bases and J gave up 8 bases, with 15 bases separating them. The CDR3 runs to 14 residues. Germline V CDR1 and CDR2: SGHNT, YYREEE (reference sequence). CDR3 bases: TGTGCCAGCAGCCGTCAGGGAGCCGGGGAAAAACTGTTTTTT. This gives the protein CASSRQGAGEKLFF.

The J gene is TRBJ2-7, the V gene TRBV18; 7 nucleotides agree with TRBD1. V lost 2 bases to trimming and J lost 7 bases; unmatched junction nucleotides: 5. Looked up from germline, CDR1 is KGHSH and CDR2 is LQKENI. The CDR3 extends over 13 amino acids. The CDR3 sequence is CASSPDRAREQYF. The CDR3 bases are TGTGCCAGCTCACCAGACAGGGCAAGGGAGCAGTACTTC.

A word on this clone: The same CDR3 is also encoded by other DNA sequences in this sample. The chain links TRBV2 to TRBJ1-5; tentative D call: TRBD1 (5 bases). Trimming took off 2 bases at V and 1 base at J, with 6 bases between the two ends. Germline CDR1 SNHLY, CDR2 FYNNEI. This CDR3 is 14 amino acids long. This chain's CDR3 is CASSEQGSNQPQHF. In nucleotides, the CDR3 is TGTGCCAGCAGTGAACAGGGAAGCAATCAGCCCCAGCATTTT.

This rearrangement joins TRBV6-5 to TRBJ2-5; no firm D call. V was pared by 3 bases and J by 4 bases, with 15 bases between. CDR1 MNHEY and CDR2 SVGAGI come from the germline V gene. The length of the CDR3 is 15 residues. The CDR3 loop is CASSYLAVVGETQYF. The DNA for the CDR3 is TGTGCCAGCAGTTATCTGGCGGTGGTCGGAGAGACCCAGTACTTC.